These 21 T cell receptor beta chains came from one sample sequenced in a study of post-analysis software for immune sequencing data. Study observations and caveats: Patients showed TRBV5-6, TRBV5-1 and TRBV20-1 among 4 or 5 TRBV segments more frequent than in controls.

The authors incorporated unique molecular identifiers into the TCR beta cDNA libraries. TCRdb re-derived calls from the PCR reads in MiXCR, one entry per CDR3 protein. The sample consists of around 770,000 distinct CDR3 sequences, about half of them appearing once. These receptors have no identified antigens. Source material: blood. The source is a girl aged 5-17 years with multiple sclerosis.

V usage is TRBV5-1 and J usage is TRBJ2-5, with 13 bases matching TRBD2. Germline-derived CDR1 and CDR2 are SGHRS and YFSETQ. V dropped 4 bases and J dropped 4; count of bases not matched to a gene: 7. The CDR3 spans 16 residues. The CDR3 loop reads CASSARTSGSPETQYF. The CDR3 DNA sequence: TGCGCCAGCAGCGCCCGGACTAGCGGGAGCCCAGAGACCCAGTACTTC.

This sequence joins TRBV6-4 and TRBJ2-1; 12 bases are shared with TRBD2. CDR1 is MRHNA, CDR2 SNTAGT, per germline. This CDR3 has 16 residues. V shed 4 bases, J shed 9 bases, and the junction held 10 bases outside the gene matches. The CDR3 reads CASSASVLAGGREQFF. CDR3 DNA: TGTGCCAGCAGTGCCAGCGTCCTAGCGGGAGGGCGTGAGCAGTTCTTC.

This clonotype was observed many times. A junction end diverges from the germline sequence, so it may reflect a read error. This chain joins TRBV5-1 and TRBJ2-3; 8 bases line up with TRBD2. From germline, CDR1 is SGHRS and CDR2 YFSETQ. CDR3 length: 14 amino acids. The CDR3 nucleotides are TGTGCCAGCAGCCCAGGACTAGCAGCAGATACGCAGTATTTT. Translating gives CASSPGLAADTQYF. Full variable domain (rest looked up from reference TRBV5-1 and TRBJ2-3): KAGVTQTPRYLIKTRGQQVTLSCSPISGHRSVSWYQQTPGQGLQFLFEYFSETQRNKGNFPGRFSGRQFSNSRSEMNVSTLELGDSALYLCASSPGLAADTQYFGPGTRLTVL.

The chain employs TRBV6-1 and TRBJ1-1; D unclear. Germline CDR1 and CDR2: MNHNS and SASEGT. The length of the CDR3 is 12 residues. Trimming removed 1 base from V and 11 bases from J, with 11 bases in between. DNA of the CDR3: TGTGCCAGCAGTGAAGTATTACTCTTGGCTTTCTTT. It yields the protein CASSEVLLLAFF.

The count of this clonotype is one. The genes are TRBV10-3 and TRBJ1-2; 8 bases are shared with TRBD1. This CDR3 comprises 16 residues. With 3 bases clipped from V and 4 bases from J, the junction kept 10 bases outside the gene matches. Germline V gene lookup returns CDR1 ENHRY and CDR2 SYGVKD. As DNA, the CDR3 is TGTGCCATCAGTGATAACCCAGGGGGCGCGGGCTATGGCTACACCTTC. Amino acids: CAISDNPGGAGYGYTF.

The chain links TRBV4-3 to TRBJ2-5; possible D gene TRBD2, 5 bases. The CDR3 has 14 amino acids. Trimming cost V 0 bases and J 5 bases, with 10 bases left between them. From germline, CDR1 is LGHNA and CDR2 YSLEER. CDR3 nucleotides: TGCGCCAGCAGCCAAGAACACACGGGGGAGACCCAGTACTTC. Translating it yields CASSQEHTGETQYF.

This rearrangement joins TRBV20-1 to TRBJ2-3; D might be TRBD2 (5 bases). The CDR3 runs 15 residues. CDR1 is DFQATT, CDR2 SNEGSKA, per germline (reference sequence). V lost 1 base and J 1 base, leaving 12 bases between the germline ends. The DNA for the CDR3 is TGCAGTGCTAGAGCCGGGGTTTTAGGCACAGATACGCAGTATTTT. Amino acids: CSARAGVLGTDTQYF.

The rearrangement joins TRBV4-3 to TRBJ2-1; TRBD2 matches at 12 bases. The J segment lost 7 bases and the V segment lost 1 base, leaving 5 bases of the junction unmatched. Germline V lookup: CDR1 LGHNA, CDR2 YSLEER. The CDR3 has 16 amino acids. The chain's CDR3 is CASSQATSGSGNEQFF. CDR3 DNA sequence: TGCGCCAGCAGCCAAGCGACTAGCGGGAGTGGTAATGAGCAGTTCTTC.

With respect to this clonotype: No DNA is shown, since the ends of the CDR3 on it are uncertain; the CDR3 is the one TCRdb lists. V is TRBV11-2 and J is TRBJ1-2; TRBD1 is the table's D call, not checked against the DNA. The germline V gene has CDR1 SGHAT and CDR2 FQNNGV. The length of the CDR3 is 22 amino acids, counting both ends. Here the CDR3 reads CASIPGMNTEAFFGQGNYGYTF.

This clonotype was detected a few times. The CDR3 protein is CASSVTGQGYQETQYF. The DNA of the CDR3 is TGTGCCAGCAGCGTCACAGGGCAGGGGTACCAAGAGACCCAGTACTTC. J is TRBJ2-5 and V is TRBV5-6; maybe TRBD1 (6 bases). Germline values: CDR1 SGHDT, CDR2 YYEEEE. The CDR3 spans 16 residues. V lost 4 bases to trimming and J lost 0 bases, with 16 bases between them.

The V and J genes are TRBV12-3 or TRBV12-4 and TRBJ1-1; D unresolved. Trimming took 2 bases from V and 1 from J, leaving 8 bases between them. The CDR3 consists of 14 residues. The CDR3 bases are TGTGCCAGCAGTTTATGGCAGACGAACACTGAAGCTTTCTTT. Translation: CASSLWQTNTEAFF.

This clonotype was recorded a few times. The chain carries TRBV5-1 and TRBJ1-2; 10 bases match TRBD1. The germline V gene has CDR1 SGHRS and CDR2 YFSETQ. Losses at the gene ends were 3 bases for V and 4 bases for J; bases not matched to a gene: 6. This CDR3 is 15 amino acids long. CDR3 nucleotide sequence: TGCGCCAGCAGCTCCACCGGGACAGGGGCCTATGGCTACACCTTC. It specifies CASSSTGTGAYGYTF.

This clonotype was seen only a few times. The V call is TRBV29-1, the J call TRBJ1-1, with D perhaps matching TRBD1 (5 bases). Trimming left V 0 bases short and J 6 bases short, with 8 bases between. This CDR3 has 12 residues. Germline V gives CDR1 SQVTM, CDR2 ANQGSEA. CDR3 nucleotide sequence: TGCAGCGTTGAAGAGGGGGTCCCTGAAGCTTTCTTT. Translating it yields CSVEEGVPEAFF. The full variable domain, rest sourced from reference TRBV29-1 and TRBJ1-1, is SAVISQKPSRDICQRGTSLTIQCQVDSQVTMMFWYRQQPGQSLTLIATANQGSEATYESGFVIDKFPISRPNLTFSTLTVSNMSPEDSSIYLCSVEEGVPEAFFGQGTRLTVV.

The chain uses TRBV13 and TRBJ2-5; D is tentatively TRBD1 or TRBD2 (5 bases each). The CDR3 contains 16 residues. Between the trimmed V and J ends, which lost 0 bases and 2 bases, there was a span of 13 bases. CDR1 PRHDT and CDR2 FYEKMQ come from the germline V gene (reference sequence). The CDR3 protein is CASSLGPGTLQETQYF. In DNA form, the CDR3 reads TGTGCCAGCAGCTTAGGGCCCGGGACGCTACAAGAGACCCAGTACTTC.

CDR3 residues: CASSFLGGAGTETQYF. DNA for the CDR3: TGTGCCAGCAGTTTCCTGGGGGGCGCAGGTACAGAGACCCAGTACTTC. The chain recombines TRBV27 with TRBJ2-5; possibly TRBD1 or TRBD2 for D (6 bases each). The CDR3 length is 16 residues. The V gene lost 3 bases and the J gene lost 4 bases, with 18 bases spanning the gap. The V gene's germline CDR1 is MNHEY and CDR2 SMNVEV (reference sequence).

The sample holds one count of this clonotype. The genes are TRBV9 and TRBJ1-1; perhaps TRBD1 as D (6 bases). Germline CDR1 and CDR2: SGDLS and YYNGEE. V dropped 1 base and J dropped 6 bases, with 16 bases sitting between them. The CDR3 extends over 15 amino acids. The CDR3 reads CASSVIGGGGSEAFF. The CDR3 DNA reads as TGTGCCAGCAGCGTAATCGGGGGCGGAGGTTCTGAAGCTTTCTTT.

The chain has TRBV5-1 and TRBJ2-3; the D is unclear. CDR1 is SGHRS and CDR2 is YFSETQ in the germline V gene. The CDR3 runs to 15 residues. Trimming stripped 0 bases from V and 4 bases from J, with 12 bases between. This CDR3 reads CASSLEGRGADTQYF. In nucleotides, the CDR3 is TGCGCCAGCAGCTTGGAGGGCAGAGGCGCAGATACGCAGTATTTT.

V and J are TRBV28 and TRBJ1-5; D is perhaps TRBD1 (5 bases). Trimming removed 9 bases at V and 0 bases at J, with 24 bases between. The CDR3 length is 18 residues. The germline CDR1 and CDR2 sequences are MDHEN and SYDVKM. The CDR3 protein is CARNPRPGKGYSNQPQHF. For the CDR3, the DNA is TGTGCCAGGAACCCCAGGCCAGGGAAGGGATATAGCAATCAGCCCCAGCATTTT.

The rearrangement uses TRBV6-1 and TRBJ2-4; 7 bases align to TRBD2. The J call is in doubt because the DNA end fits TRBJ2-5 better. This CDR3 is built from 17 residues. Germline assignment: CDR1 MNHNS and CDR2 SASEGT. The DNA of the CDR3 is TGTGCCAGCAGTCACACCGCTTCGCTAGCGGTACAAGAGACCCAGTACTTC. Amino acids: CASSHTASLAVQETQYF.

This clonotype was seen more than once but under ten times. The V gene is TRBV28, the J gene TRBJ2-5; D might be TRBD2 (5 bases). Per germline, CDR1 MDHEN and CDR2 SYDVKM. The CDR3 has 13 amino acids. Trimming took 2 bases from V and 5 from J, leaving 9 bases between them. CDR3 residues: CASSLIWEETQYF. CDR3 DNA: TGTGCCAGCAGTTTAATTTGGGAGGAGACCCAGTACTTC.

CDR3 coding DNA: TGTGCCAGCAGTTTAGCAGCGGTCCAAGAGACCCAGTACTTC. It encodes CASSLAAVQETQYF. This rearrangement joins TRBV12-3 or TRBV12-4 to TRBJ2-5, with D possibly TRBD2 on 5 matching bases. CDR3 size: 14 residues. Trimming shortened V by 0 bases and J by 1 base, and 6 bases separated the two germline ends.